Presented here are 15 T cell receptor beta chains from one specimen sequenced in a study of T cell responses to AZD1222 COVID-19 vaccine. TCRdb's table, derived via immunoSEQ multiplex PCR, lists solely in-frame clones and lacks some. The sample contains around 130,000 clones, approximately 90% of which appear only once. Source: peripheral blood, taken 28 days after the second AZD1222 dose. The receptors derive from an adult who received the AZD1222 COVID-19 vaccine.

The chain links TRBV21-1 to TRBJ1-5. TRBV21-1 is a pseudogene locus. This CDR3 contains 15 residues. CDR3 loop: CASSPRWIGNQPQHF. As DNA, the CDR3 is TGTGCCAGCAGCCCAAGGTGGATCGGAAATCAGCCCCAGCATTTT.

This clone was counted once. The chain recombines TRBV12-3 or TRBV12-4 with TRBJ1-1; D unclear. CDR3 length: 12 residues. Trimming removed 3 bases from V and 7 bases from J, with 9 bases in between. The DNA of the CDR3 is TGTGCCAGCAGTTTGGCTTACATTGAAGCTTTCTTT. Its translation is CASSLAYIEAFF.

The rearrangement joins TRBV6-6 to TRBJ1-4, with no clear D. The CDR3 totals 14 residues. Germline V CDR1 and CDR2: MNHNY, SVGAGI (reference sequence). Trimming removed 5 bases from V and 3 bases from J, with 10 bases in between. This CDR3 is CASSRLWANEKLFF. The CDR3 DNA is TGTGCCAGCAGTCGACTGTGGGCTAATGAAAAACTGTTTTTT.

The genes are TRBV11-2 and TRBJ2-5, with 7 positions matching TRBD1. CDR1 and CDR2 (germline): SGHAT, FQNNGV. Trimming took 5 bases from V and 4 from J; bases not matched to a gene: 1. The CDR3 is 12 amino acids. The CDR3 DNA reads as TGTGCCAGCAGCAGACAGGGAGAGACCCAGTACTTC. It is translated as CASSRQGETQYF.

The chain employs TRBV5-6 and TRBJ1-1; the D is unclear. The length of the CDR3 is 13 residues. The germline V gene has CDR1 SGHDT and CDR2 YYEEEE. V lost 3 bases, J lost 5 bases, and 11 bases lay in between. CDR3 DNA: TGTGCCAGCAGCTACCCCGGTGTGACTGAAGCTTTCTTT. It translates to CASSYPGVTEAFF. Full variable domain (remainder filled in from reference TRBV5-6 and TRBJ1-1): DAGVTQSPTHLIKTRGQQVTLRCSPKSGHDTVSWYQQALGQGPQFIFQYYEEEERQRGNFPDRFSGHQFPNYSSELNVNALLLGDSALYLCASSYPGVTEAFFGQGTRLTVV.

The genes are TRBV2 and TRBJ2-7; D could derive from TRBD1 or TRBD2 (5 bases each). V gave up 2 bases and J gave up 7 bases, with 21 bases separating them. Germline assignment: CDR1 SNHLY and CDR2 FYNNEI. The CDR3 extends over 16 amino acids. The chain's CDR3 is CASSESWDLRVGEQYF. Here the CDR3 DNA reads TGTGCCAGCAGTGAAAGCTGGGACCTTCGGGTTGGGGAGCAGTACTTC.

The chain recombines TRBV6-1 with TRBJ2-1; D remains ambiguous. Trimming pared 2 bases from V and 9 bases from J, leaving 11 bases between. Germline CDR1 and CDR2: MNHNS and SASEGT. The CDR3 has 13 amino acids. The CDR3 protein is CASSEIGLREQFF. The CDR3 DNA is TGTGCCAGCAGTGAAATAGGGCTCCGTGAGCAGTTCTTC.

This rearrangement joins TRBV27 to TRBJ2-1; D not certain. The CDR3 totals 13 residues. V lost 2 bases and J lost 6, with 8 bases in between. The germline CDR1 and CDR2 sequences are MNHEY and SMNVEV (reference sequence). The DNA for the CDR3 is TGTGCCAGCAGTTTAGATAGGGCCAATGAGCAGTTCTTC. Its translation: CASSLDRANEQFF.

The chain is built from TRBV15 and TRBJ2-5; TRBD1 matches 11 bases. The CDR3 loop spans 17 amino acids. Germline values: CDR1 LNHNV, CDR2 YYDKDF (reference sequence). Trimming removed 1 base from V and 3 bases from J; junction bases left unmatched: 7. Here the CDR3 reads CATSRGLGQGAEETQYF. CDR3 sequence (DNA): TGTGCCACCAGCAGAGGTCTTGGACAGGGGGCTGAAGAGACCCAGTACTTC.

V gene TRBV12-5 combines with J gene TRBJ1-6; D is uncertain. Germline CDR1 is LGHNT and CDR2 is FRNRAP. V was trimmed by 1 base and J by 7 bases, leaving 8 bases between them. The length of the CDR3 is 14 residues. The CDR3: CASGLGQYNSPLHF. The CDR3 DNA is TGTGCTAGTGGTTTGGGGCAGTACAATTCACCCCTCCACTTT.

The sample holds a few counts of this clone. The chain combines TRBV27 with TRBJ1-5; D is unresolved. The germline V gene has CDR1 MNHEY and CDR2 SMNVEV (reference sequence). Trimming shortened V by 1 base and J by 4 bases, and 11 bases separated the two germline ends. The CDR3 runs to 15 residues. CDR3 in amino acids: CASSLWADANQPQHF. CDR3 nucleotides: TGTGCCAGCAGTTTATGGGCAGACGCTAATCAGCCCCAGCATTTT.

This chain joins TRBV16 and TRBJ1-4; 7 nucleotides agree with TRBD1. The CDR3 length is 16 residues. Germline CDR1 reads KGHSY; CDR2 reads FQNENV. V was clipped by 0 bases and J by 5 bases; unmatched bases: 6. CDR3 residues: CASSQSQTRGNEKLFF. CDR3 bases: TGTGCCAGCAGCCAATCTCAAACCAGGGGGAATGAAAAACTGTTTTTT.

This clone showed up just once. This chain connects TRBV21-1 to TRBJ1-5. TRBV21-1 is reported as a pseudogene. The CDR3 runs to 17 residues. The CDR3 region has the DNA TGTGCCAGCAGCAAACGCTGTGGACGGGGAGTCAATCAGCCCCAGCATTTT. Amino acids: CASSKRCGRGVNQPQHF.

The DNA for the CDR3 is TGTGCCAGCAGCACTACGACAGGGTTGGAGCAGTACTTC. Translating gives CASSTTTGLEQYF. The genes are TRBV7-9 and TRBJ2-7; 7 bases are shared with TRBD1. V lost 5 bases and J lost 7; bases outside the gene matches: 8. This CDR3 comprises 13 residues. Germline V gene lookup returns CDR1 SEHNR and CDR2 FQNEAQ (reference sequence). The variable domain in full, completed from reference TRBV7-9 and TRBJ2-7, reads DTGVSQNPRHKITKRGQNVTFRCDPISEHNRLYWYRQTLGQGPEFLTYFQNEAQLEKSRLLSDRFSAERPKGSFSTLEIQRTEQGDSAMYLCASSTTTGLEQYFGPGTRLTVT.

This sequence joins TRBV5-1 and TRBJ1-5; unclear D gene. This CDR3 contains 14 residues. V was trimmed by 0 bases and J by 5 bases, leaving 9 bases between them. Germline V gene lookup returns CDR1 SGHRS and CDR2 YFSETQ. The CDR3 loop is CASSLEGGYQPQHF. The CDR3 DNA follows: TGCGCCAGCAGCTTGGAGGGAGGTTATCAGCCCCAGCATTTT.